The clone carrying this T cell receptor beta chain was seen a single time. The data were obtained in a study of blood T cell repertoires in COVID-19. The overall study: Acute and convalescent COVID-19 specimens originated in the United States, Italy and Spain. Sources were T cells, B-cell-depleted T cells, or PBMCs; the material itself was cDNA or gDNA.

Per the original methods: From reference gene primer amplification, estimates of nucleated cell counts were derived. Produced via immunoSEQ multiplex PCR; TCRdb's table is partial and in-frame only. Clonal size and the V and J genes are those of that table, whereas D and trimming came from the DNA. The sample has a few hundred thousand clones; over 80% are singletons. With 4 bases clipped from V and 6 bases from J, the junction kept 4 bases outside the gene matches. Germline lookup yields CDR1 MGHDK and CDR2 SYGVNS. This CDR3 has 15 residues. This sequence joins TRBV25-1 and TRBJ1-5, with TRBD1 matching over 12 bases. The sample taken for sequencing was peripheral blood. The receptor's source is a middle-aged woman with acute or convalescent COVID-19. CDR3 protein: CASSGGTGGFQPQHF. The CDR3, as DNA: TGTGCCAGCAGTGGCGGGACAGGGGGCTTTCAGCCCCAGCATTTT. Full variable domain (rest looked up from reference TRBV25-1 and TRBJ1-5): EADIYQTPRYLVIGTGKKITLECSQTMGHDKMYWYQQDPGMELHLIHYSYGVNSTEKGDLSSESTVSRIRTEHFPLTLESARPSHTSQYLCASSGGTGGFQPQHFGDGTRLSIL.